Below, one T cell receptor beta chain is given with its context. The record originates from a study of cytomegalovirus exposure and HLA in healthy donors. The CDR3 contains 13 residues. The V end was cut by 7 bases, the J end by 4 bases, with 10 bases between. CDR1 is MNHNY and CDR2 is SVGAGI in the germline V gene (reference sequence). PCR was performed using 60 Vbeta and 13 Jbeta primers. Assay: immunoSEQ multiplex PCR; the TCRdb copy retains only in-frame clones and omits some. This repertoire shows 150,000 to 200,000 clones, around 80% found once; its top ten account for less than 9%. The sequence was obtained from a young man in good health and CMV-seropositive. The sequenced sample was PBMCs. This chain links TRBV6-6 with TRBJ2-2; possible D gene TRBD1, 6 bases. The CDR3 sequence: CASIQGSTGELFF. In DNA, the CDR3 is TGTGCCAGCATTCAGGGGTCCACCGGGGAGCTGTTTTTT.